This T cell receptor beta chain stems from a study of cytomegalovirus exposure and HLA in healthy donors. This PCR relied on a set of 60 Vbeta primers and 13 Jbeta primers. Profiling relied on immunoSEQ multiplex PCR, and the TCRdb table lists in-frame clones only, not all of them. The sample contains over 150,000 clones, 77% of which appear only once. This clone was detected only a few times. Its antigen is unidentified. V trimming: 6 bases; J trimming: 4 bases; junction bases outside the gene matches: 5. From germline, CDR1 is SQVTM and CDR2 ANQGSEA. This CDR3 spans 13 amino acids. Study outcomes and limitations: Being indistinguishable, some V segments were excluded, TRBV6-2 and TRBV6-3 among them. Immune exposure information available was restricted to CMV serostatus.

This receptor was taken from a man in his thirties or forties in good health and CMV-seropositive. The sequencing sample was made of PBMCs. The chain is built from TRBV29-1 and TRBJ1-2; 10 positions agree with TRBD1. The chain's CDR3 is CSVDRDRGYGYTF. CDR3 coding DNA: TGCAGCGTGGACAGGGACAGGGGCTATGGCTACACCTTC.